The 18 T cell receptor beta chains presented below share a single source sample, sequenced in a study of blood T cell repertoires in COVID-19. Some clones are missing from TCRdb's copy, which holds only in-frame ones; the method was immunoSEQ multiplex PCR. The sample gives a few hundred thousand clones, roughly 85% of which show up once; approximately 3.6% is in the top ten. Material: peripheral blood. The receptors come from a woman aged 18-29 years with acute or convalescent COVID-19.

The V gene is TRBV9, the J gene TRBJ2-3, with a tentative D call TRBD2 (5 bases). CDR3 length: 15 residues. Germline assignment: CDR1 SGDLS and CDR2 YYNGEE. Between the trimmed V and J ends, which lost 2 bases and 2 bases, there was a span of 12 bases. The CDR3 region has the DNA TGTGCCAGCAGCGTGGGAGTCGATTACACAGATACGCAGTATTTT. This translates into CASSVGVDYTDTQYF.

This rearrangement joins TRBV28 to TRBJ2-7; 13 bases are shared with TRBD2. In germline, CDR1 is MDHEN, CDR2 SYDVKM. V shed 7 bases and J 5 bases; nucleotides not matched to a gene: 11. The CDR3 length is 16 residues. The CDR3 DNA reads TGTGCCAGCAACAGAGGACTAGCGGGAGATTTCCACGAGCAGTACTTC. This sequence encodes CASNRGLAGDFHEQYF. The entire variable domain, with the rest obtained from reference TRBV28 and TRBJ2-7, is as follows: DVKVTQSSRYLVKRTGEKVFLECVQDMDHENMFWYRQDPGLGLRLIYFSYDVKMKEKGDIPEGYSVSREKKERFSLILESASTNQTSMYLCASNRGLAGDFHEQYFGPGTRLTVT.

This clone appeared a few times. V gene TRBV4-1 combines with J gene TRBJ2-7; maybe TRBD2 (6 bases). The CDR3 totals 15 residues. V lost 6 bases and J lost 5, with 20 bases in between. Germline loops: CDR1 MGHRA, CDR2 YSYEKL. The CDR3 protein is CASSPPSERWDEQYF. The CDR3 DNA is TGCGCCAGCAGTCCCCCTAGCGAACGGTGGGACGAGCAGTACTTC.

The chain is built from TRBV6-5 and TRBJ1-6; 7 bases are shared with TRBD1. J lost 7 bases, V lost 6 bases, and 9 bases had no gene match. The germline V gene has CDR1 MNHEY and CDR2 SVGAGI. The CDR3 length is 15 residues. The CDR3, as DNA: TGTGCCAGCAGCCGAGACAGGGCATCCAATTCACCCCTCCACTTT. This encodes CASSRDRASNSPLHF.

This clone was counted ten times or more. In the same sample, other DNA sequences code for this CDR3. The chain is built from TRBV3-1 (or the pseudogene TRBV3-2) and TRBJ2-7; D is possibly TRBD1 (6 bases). V shed 4 bases and J shed 0 bases, with 10 bases lying between them. This CDR3 contains 14 residues. The V gene's germline CDR1 is LGHDT and CDR2 YNNKEL (reference sequence). The CDR3 loop is CASSPRDTSYEQYF. The CDR3 DNA sequence: TGTGCCAGCAGCCCCCGGGACACCTCCTACGAGCAGTACTTC.

The CDR3 here is CASSQDRREAFF. The CDR3 coding sequence is TGCGCCAGCAGCCAAGATCGCAGGGAAGCTTTCTTT. The chain carries TRBV4-1 and TRBJ1-1; D uncertain. Germline V lookup: CDR1 MGHRA, CDR2 YSYEKL. This CDR3 contains 12 residues. The ends were cut back, 0 bases at V and 8 bases at J, with 7 bases in the middle.

In this sample, this clone turned up a few times. CDR3 sequence: CASSLLAGVIYEQYF. In nucleotides, the CDR3 is TGTGCCAGCAGTTTACTAGCGGGGGTTATCTACGAGCAGTACTTC. V is TRBV27 and J is TRBJ2-7; 10 nucleotides line up with TRBD2. Looked up from germline, CDR1 is MNHEY and CDR2 is SMNVEV (reference sequence). The CDR3 consists of 15 residues. The V segment lost 2 bases and the J segment 3 bases; nucleotides outside the gene matches: 4.

The chain recombines TRBV5-8 with TRBJ2-7; a weak D match, TRBD1 (5 bases). The CDR3 is 12 amino acids. The V and J ends lost 0 bases and 6 bases respectively, with 7 bases between them. The germline CDR1 and CDR2 sequences are SGHTS and YDEGEE. The CDR3 protein is CASSLAGIEQYF. The CDR3 DNA reads TGTGCCAGCAGCTTGGCAGGGATCGAGCAGTACTTC.

V is TRBV23-1 and J is TRBJ1-3; the D gene is possibly TRBD1 (6 bases). TRBV23-1 is annotated as an ORF whose role is uncertain. This CDR3 has 15 amino acids. The V gene lost 6 bases and the J gene lost 2 bases, with 14 bases spanning the gap. The CDR3 DNA follows: TGCGCCAGCAGAGACCCGAACAGGGCTGGAAACACCATATATTTT. It translates to CASRDPNRAGNTIYF.

The rearrangement links TRBV6-5 to TRBJ2-1; D is undetermined. CDR3 size: 12 residues. V lost 5 bases and J lost 2, with 4 bases in between. CDR1 is MNHEY, CDR2 SVGAGI, per germline. CDR3 sequence reads: CASSQAYNEQFF. In nucleotides, the CDR3 is TGTGCCAGCAGTCAGGCCTACAATGAGCAGTTCTTC.

This sequence joins TRBV28 and TRBJ1-6; a weak D match, TRBD1 (5 bases). The CDR3 is made up of 14 amino acids. Germline V gene data show CDR1 as MDHEN and CDR2 as SYDVKM. V shed 4 bases and J shed 6 bases, with 10 bases lying between them. The CDR3 region has the DNA TGTGCCAGCAGTTCAACAGGCGCTAATTCACCCCTCCACTTT. This codes for CASSSTGANSPLHF.

The chain carries TRBV6-5 and TRBJ1-5; D not certain. CDR1 and CDR2 (germline): MNHEY, SVGAGI. The CDR3 runs to 13 residues. Trimming took off 4 bases at V and 7 bases at J, with 11 bases between the two ends. This chain's CDR3 is CASSSGREQPQHF. The DNA for the CDR3 is TGTGCCAGCAGTTCAGGTCGGGAGCAGCCCCAGCATTTT.

The rearrangement uses TRBV6-6 and TRBJ2-1; 9 bases fit TRBD2. V was pared by 5 bases and J by 9 bases, with 11 bases of the junction left unmatched. This CDR3 region has 15 residues. Germline assignment: CDR1 MNHNY and CDR2 SVGAGI (reference sequence). As DNA, the CDR3 is TGTGCCAGCAGTAATCTAGCGGGAACTTCTCGTGAGCAGTTCTTC. Translation: CASSNLAGTSREQFF.

This clone was detected only a few times. This chain links TRBV10-3 with TRBJ1-2, with D tentatively TRBD1 (6 bases). This CDR3 has 17 residues. V was pared by 1 base and J by 4 bases, with 19 bases between. The germline gives CDR1 ENHRY, CDR2 SYGVKD. CDR3 in amino acids: CAISEYSGVDVPYGYTF. The DNA for the CDR3 is TGTGCCATCAGTGAGTATTCAGGGGTCGATGTTCCCTATGGCTACACCTTC.

J is TRBJ1-5 and V is TRBV11-2, with TRBD1 matching 7 bases. With 5 bases clipped from V and 0 bases from J, the junction kept 4 bases outside the gene matches. The CDR3 extends over 15 amino acids. Germline V gene data show CDR1 as SGHAT and CDR2 as FQNNGV. The CDR3 nucleotides are TGTGCCAGCAGCGCCACAGGGGATAGCAATCAGCCCCAGCATTTT. It encodes CASSATGDSNQPQHF.

This clone was picked up one time. The J gene is TRBJ2-3, the V gene TRBV7-9; 12 bases fit TRBD1. The CDR3 sequence is 16 residues long. With 1 base clipped from V and 6 bases from J, the junction kept 5 bases outside the gene matches. Germline-derived CDR1 and CDR2 are SEHNR and FQNEAQ (reference sequence). The CDR3 DNA sequence: TGTGCCAGCAGCTTAGAAGGGACAGGGGGCTTGGATACGCAGTATTTT. Its translation is CASSLEGTGGLDTQYF.

J is TRBJ1-5 and V is TRBV18, with D maybe TRBD1 (5 bases). The CDR3 sequence is 14 residues long. V was shortened by 3 bases and J by 7 bases, with 13 bases between the two germline ends. CDR1 is KGHSH, CDR2 LQKENI, per germline. Written as DNA, the CDR3 is TGTGCCAGCTCACCCGGGGGGAAGAGACAGCCCCAGCATTTT. The encoded protein is CASSPGGKRQPQHF.

The chain carries TRBV5-6 and TRBJ1-2; the D is unclear. CDR3 length: 13 amino acids. CDR1 and CDR2 from the germline V gene are SGHDT and YYEEEE. V was trimmed by 4 bases and J by 10 bases, leaving 17 bases between them. The CDR3 bases are TGTGCCAGCAGCCTCGGAGATCTGATCGACTACACCTTC. It yields the protein CASSLGDLIDYTF.